This TCR beta chain was sequenced during a study of Ad26.COV2.S vaccination and SARS-CoV-2 variants. Notes on the study in general: A substantial breadth of spike-specific CD8+ and CD4+ T cell responses after vaccination has been reported.

The trim removed 2 bases at V and 2 bases at J, leaving 6 bases unmatched. This CDR3 has 15 amino acids. Germline V gene data show CDR1 as SGHAT and CDR2 as FQNNGV. Assay used: immunoSEQ multiplex PCR; TCRdb lists only in-frame clones, some missing. The table lists some 320,000 clones, about 82% of them singletons. Treatment noted: about 20 received Ad26.COV2.S at low or high dose, single or two shots; about 5 received placebo; per-sample allocation not given. All samples were drawn on day 63, counting from the first vaccine or placebo injection. The count of this clone is one. What it binds is unknown.

The sample here was peripheral blood, taken in a trial of Ad26.COV2.S vaccine versus placebo. The receptor was derived from a person aged 18-60 years who received the Ad26.COV2.S COVID-19 vaccine or a placebo. This chain links TRBV11-2 with TRBJ2-7; 7 nucleotides align to TRBD2. The CDR3 DNA follows: TGTGCCAGCAGCTTATCTAGCGGTGACCCCTACGAGCAGTACTTC. This sequence encodes CASSLSSGDPYEQYF.